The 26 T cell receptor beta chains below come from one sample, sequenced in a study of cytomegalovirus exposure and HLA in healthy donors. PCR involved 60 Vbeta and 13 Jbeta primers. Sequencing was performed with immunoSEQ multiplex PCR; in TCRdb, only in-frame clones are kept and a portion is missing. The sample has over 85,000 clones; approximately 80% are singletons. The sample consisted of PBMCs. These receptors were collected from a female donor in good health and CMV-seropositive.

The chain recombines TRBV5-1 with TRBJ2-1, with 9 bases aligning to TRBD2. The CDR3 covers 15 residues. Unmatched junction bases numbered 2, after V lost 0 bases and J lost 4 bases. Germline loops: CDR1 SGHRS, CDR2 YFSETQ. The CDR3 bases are TGCGCCAGCAGCTTGGGACTAGCGGATTACAATGAGCAGTTCTTC. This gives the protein CASSLGLADYNEQFF.

The CDR3 DNA follows: TGTGCCAGTAGTATGCGGGACAGCCGCACAGATACGCAGTATTTT. Its translation: CASSMRDSRTDTQYF. J is TRBJ2-3 and V is TRBV19, with a weak D call TRBD1 (7 bases). V dropped 3 bases and J dropped 1 base, with 11 bases sitting between them. There are 15 residues in the CDR3. In germline, CDR1 is LNHDA, CDR2 SQIVND (reference sequence).

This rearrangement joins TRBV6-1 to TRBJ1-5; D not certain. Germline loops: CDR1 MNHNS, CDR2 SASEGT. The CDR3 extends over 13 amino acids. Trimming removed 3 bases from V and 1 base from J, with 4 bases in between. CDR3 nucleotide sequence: TGTGCCAGCAGTGAGGGCAGCAATCAGCCCCAGCATTTT. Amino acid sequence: CASSEGSNQPQHF.

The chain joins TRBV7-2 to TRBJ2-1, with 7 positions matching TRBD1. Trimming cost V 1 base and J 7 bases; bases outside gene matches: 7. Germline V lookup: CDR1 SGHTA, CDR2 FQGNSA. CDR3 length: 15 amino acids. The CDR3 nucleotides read TGTGCCAGCAGCTTAGAAGGGACAGCTTATAATGAGCAGTTCTTC. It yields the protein CASSLEGTAYNEQFF.

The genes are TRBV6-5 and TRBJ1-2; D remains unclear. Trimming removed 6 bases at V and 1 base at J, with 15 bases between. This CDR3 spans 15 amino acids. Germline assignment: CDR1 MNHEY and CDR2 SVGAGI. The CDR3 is CASRTGRLGNYGYTF. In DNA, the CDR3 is TGTGCCAGCAGAACCGGCAGGCTGGGTAACTATGGCTACACCTTC.

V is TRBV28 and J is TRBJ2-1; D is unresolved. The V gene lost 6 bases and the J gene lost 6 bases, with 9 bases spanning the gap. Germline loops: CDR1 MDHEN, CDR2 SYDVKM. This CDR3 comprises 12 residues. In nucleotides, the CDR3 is TGTGCCAGCAGCCCCCCGTCCAATGAGCAGTTCTTC. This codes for CASSPPSNEQFF.

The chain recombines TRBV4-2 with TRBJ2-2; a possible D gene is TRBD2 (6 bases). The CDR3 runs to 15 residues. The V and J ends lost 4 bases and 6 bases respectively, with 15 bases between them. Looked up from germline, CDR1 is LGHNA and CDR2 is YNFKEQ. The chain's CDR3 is CASSPRDFWAGELFF. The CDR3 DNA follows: TGTGCCAGCAGCCCCCGGGACTTCTGGGCCGGGGAGCTGTTTTTT.

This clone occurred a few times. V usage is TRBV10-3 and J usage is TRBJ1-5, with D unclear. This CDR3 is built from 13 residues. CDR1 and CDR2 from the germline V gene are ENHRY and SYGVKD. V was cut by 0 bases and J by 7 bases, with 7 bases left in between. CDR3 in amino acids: CAISESDSQPQHF. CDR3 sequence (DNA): TGTGCCATCAGTGAGTCGGATAGCCAGCCCCAGCATTTT.

CDR3 sequence reads: CASSYGTSNTGELFF. Here the CDR3 DNA reads TGTGCCAGCAGTTACGGGACTAGTAATACCGGGGAGCTGTTTTTT. The chain links TRBV6-5 to TRBJ2-2; 8 bases fit TRBD2. The CDR3 covers 15 residues. Germline loops: CDR1 MNHEY, CDR2 SVGAGI. With 2 bases clipped from V and 5 bases from J, the junction kept 4 bases outside the gene matches.

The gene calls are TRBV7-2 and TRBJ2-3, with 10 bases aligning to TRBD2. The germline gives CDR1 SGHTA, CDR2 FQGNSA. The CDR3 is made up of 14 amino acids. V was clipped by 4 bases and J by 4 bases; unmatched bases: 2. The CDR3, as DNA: TGTGCCAGCAGCTCAGGACTAGCGGCAGATACGCAGTATTTT. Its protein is CASSSGLAADTQYF.

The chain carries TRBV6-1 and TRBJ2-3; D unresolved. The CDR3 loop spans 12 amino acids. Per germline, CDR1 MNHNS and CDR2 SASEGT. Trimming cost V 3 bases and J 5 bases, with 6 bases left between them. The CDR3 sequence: CASSDWRDTQYF. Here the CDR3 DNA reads TGTGCCAGCAGTGATTGGAGAGATACGCAGTATTTT.

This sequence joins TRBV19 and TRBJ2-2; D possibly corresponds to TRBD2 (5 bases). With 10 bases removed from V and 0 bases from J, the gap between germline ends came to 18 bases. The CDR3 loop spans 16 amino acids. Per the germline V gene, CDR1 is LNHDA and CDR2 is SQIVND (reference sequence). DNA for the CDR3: TGTGCCACCGCTCCTAGCTTCAGTACGAACACCGGGGAGCTGTTTTTT. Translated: CATAPSFSTNTGELFF. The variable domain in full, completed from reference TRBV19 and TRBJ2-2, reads DGGITQSPKYLFRKEGQNVTLSCEQNLNHDAMYWYRQDPGQGLRLIYYSQIVNDFQKGDIAEGYSVSREKKESFPLTVTSAQKNPTAFYLCATAPSFSTNTGELFFGEGSRLTVL.

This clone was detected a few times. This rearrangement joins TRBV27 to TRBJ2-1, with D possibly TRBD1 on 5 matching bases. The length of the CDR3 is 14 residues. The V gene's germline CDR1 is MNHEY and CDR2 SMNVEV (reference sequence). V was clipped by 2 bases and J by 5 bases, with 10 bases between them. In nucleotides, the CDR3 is TGTGCCAGCAGTTTACCAGACAGTAACAATGAGCAGTTCTTC. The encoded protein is CASSLPDSNNEQFF.

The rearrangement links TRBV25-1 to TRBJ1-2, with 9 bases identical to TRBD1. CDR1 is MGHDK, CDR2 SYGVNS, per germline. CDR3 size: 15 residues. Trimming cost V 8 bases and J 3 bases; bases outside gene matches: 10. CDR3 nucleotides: TGTGCCAGCTCTGCCTTAGGACAGGGGCACTATGGCTACACCTTC. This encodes CASSALGQGHYGYTF.

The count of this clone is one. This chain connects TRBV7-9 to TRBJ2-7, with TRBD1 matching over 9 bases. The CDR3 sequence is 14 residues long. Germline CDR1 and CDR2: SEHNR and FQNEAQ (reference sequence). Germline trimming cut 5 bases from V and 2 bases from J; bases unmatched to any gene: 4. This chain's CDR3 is CASSVGTGTYEQYF. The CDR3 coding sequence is TGTGCCAGCAGCGTCGGGACAGGGACCTACGAGCAGTACTTC. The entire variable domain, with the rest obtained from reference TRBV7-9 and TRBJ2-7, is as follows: DTGVSQNPRHKITKRGQNVTFRCDPISEHNRLYWYRQTLGQGPEFLTYFQNEAQLEKSRLLSDRFSAERPKGSFSTLEIQRTEQGDSAMYLCASSVGTGTYEQYFGPGTRLTVT.

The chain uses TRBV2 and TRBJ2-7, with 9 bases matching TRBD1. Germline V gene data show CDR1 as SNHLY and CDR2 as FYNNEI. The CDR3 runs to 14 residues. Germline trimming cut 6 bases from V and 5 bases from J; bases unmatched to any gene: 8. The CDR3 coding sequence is TGTGCCAGCAGAAGGACAGGGGTTTCCGACGAGCAGTACTTC. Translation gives CASRRTGVSDEQYF. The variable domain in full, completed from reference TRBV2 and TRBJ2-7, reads EPEVTQTPSHQVTQMGQEVILRCVPISNHLYFYWYRQILGQKVEFLVSFYNNEISEKSEIFDDQFSVERPDGSNFTLKIRSTKLEDSAMYFCASRRTGVSDEQYFGPGTRLTVT.

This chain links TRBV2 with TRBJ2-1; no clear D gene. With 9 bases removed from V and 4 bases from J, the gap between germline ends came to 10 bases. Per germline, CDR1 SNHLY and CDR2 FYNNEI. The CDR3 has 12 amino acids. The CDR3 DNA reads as TGTGCCAGTCCATCACAGTACAATGAGCAGTTCTTC. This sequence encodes CASPSQYNEQFF.

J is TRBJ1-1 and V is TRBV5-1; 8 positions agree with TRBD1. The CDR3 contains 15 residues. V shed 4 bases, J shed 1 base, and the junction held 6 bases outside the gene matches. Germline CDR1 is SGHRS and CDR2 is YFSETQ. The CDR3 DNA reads TGCGCCAGCAGCCTCCCGACAGGGGCGAACACTGAAGCTTTCTTT. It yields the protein CASSLPTGANTEAFF.

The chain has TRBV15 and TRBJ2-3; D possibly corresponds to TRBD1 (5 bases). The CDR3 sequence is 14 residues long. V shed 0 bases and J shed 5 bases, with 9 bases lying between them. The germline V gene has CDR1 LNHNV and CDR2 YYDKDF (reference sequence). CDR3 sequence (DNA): TGTGCCACCAGCAGAGATTATAGGGGAGATACGCAGTATTTT. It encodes CATSRDYRGDTQYF.

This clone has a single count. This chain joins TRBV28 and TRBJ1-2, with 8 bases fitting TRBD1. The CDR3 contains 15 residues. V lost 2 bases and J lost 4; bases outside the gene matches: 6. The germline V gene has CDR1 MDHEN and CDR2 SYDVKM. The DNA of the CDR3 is TGTGCCAGCAGTTTACAGGGGGCTGGTGCCTATGGCTACACCTTC. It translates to CASSLQGAGAYGYTF.

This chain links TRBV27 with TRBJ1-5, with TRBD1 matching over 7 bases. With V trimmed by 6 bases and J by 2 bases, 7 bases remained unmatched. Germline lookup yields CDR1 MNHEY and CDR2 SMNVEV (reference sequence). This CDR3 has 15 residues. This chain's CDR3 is CASRPDRVGNQPQHF. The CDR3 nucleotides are TGTGCCAGCAGACCAGACAGGGTGGGCAATCAGCCCCAGCATTTT.

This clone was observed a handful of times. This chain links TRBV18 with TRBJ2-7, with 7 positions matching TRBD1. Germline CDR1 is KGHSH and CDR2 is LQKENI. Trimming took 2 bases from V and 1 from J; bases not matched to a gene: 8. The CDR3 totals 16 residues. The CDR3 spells CASSPVTGTASYEQYF. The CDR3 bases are TGTGCCAGCTCACCAGTAACCGGGACAGCATCCTACGAGCAGTACTTC. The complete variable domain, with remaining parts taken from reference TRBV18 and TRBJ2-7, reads NAGVMQNPRHLVRRRGQEARLRCSPMKGHSHVYWYRQLPEEGLKFMVYLQKENIIDESGMPKERFSAEFPKEGPSILRIQQVVRGDSAAYFCASSPVTGTASYEQYFGPGTRLTVT.

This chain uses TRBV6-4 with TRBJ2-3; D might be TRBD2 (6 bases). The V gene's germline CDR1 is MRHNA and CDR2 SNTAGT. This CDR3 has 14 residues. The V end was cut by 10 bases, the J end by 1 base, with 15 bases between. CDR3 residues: CATRTSQGTDTQYF. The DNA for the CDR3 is TGTGCCACCCGAACTAGCCAGGGCACAGATACGCAGTATTTT.

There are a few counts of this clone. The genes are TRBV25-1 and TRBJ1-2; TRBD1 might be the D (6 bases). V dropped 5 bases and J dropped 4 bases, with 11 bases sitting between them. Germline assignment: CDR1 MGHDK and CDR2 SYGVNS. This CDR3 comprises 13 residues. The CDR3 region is CASSIQGGYGYTF. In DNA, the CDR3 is TGTGCCAGCAGTATACAGGGTGGCTATGGCTACACCTTC.

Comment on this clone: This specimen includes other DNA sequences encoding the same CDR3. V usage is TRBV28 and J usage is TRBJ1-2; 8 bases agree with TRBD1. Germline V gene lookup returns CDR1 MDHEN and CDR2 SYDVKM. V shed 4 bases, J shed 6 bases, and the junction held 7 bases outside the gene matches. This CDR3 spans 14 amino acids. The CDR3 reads CASSSGQGLNGYTF. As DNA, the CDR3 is TGTGCCAGCAGTTCCGGACAGGGCCTAAATGGCTACACCTTC.

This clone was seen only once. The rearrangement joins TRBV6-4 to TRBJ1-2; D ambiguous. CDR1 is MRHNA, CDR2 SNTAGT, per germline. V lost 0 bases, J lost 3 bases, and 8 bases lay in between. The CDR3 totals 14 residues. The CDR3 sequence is CASSDSRGYYGYTF. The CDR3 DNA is TGTGCCAGCAGTGACTCTCGGGGTTACTATGGCTACACCTTC.